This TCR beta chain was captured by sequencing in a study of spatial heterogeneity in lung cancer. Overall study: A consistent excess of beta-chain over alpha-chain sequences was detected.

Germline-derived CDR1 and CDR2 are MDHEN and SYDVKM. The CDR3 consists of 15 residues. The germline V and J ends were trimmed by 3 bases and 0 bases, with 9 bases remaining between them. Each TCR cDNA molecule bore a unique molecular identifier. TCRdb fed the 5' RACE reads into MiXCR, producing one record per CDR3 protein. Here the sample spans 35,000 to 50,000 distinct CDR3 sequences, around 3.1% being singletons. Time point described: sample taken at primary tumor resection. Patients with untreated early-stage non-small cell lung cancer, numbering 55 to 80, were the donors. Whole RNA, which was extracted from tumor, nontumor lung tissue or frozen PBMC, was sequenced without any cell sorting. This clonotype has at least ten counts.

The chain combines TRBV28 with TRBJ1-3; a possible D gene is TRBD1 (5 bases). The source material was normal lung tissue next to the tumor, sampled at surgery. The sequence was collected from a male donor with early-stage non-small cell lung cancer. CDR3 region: CASSFPGGSGNTIYF. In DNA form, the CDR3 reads TGTGCCAGCAGTTTTCCCGGGGGCTCTGGAAACACCATATATTTT.